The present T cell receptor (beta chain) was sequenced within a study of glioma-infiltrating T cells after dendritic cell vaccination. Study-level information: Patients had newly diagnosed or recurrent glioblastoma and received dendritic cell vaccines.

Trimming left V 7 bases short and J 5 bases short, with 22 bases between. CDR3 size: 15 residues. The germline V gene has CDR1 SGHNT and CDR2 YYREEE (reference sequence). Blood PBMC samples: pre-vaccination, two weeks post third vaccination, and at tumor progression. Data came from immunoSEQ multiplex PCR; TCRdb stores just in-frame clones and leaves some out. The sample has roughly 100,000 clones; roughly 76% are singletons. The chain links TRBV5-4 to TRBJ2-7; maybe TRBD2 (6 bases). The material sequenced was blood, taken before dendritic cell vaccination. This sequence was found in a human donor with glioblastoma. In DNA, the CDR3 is TGTGCCAGCCGCCTGGGCGGAGGGATTGACGACGAGCAGTACTTC. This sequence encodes CASRLGGGIDDEQYF.